Given below is one T cell receptor beta chain in context. What it binds is unknown. The data are from a study of cytomegalovirus exposure and HLA in healthy donors. General study points: The authors enumerated around 150 TCR beta chains as linked to cytomegalovirus. Most TCR sequences were seen very rarely across donors, but some public TCRs occurred in many. High sensitivity and specificity were reportedly achieved when the classifier diagnosed cytomegalovirus status. Specificity for CMV antigens was confirmed in vitro for a few of the CMV-associated chains.

This CDR3 has 15 residues. Germline values: CDR1 MDHEN, CDR2 SYDVKM. Trimming at V came to 6 bases and at J to 10 bases, leaving 12 bases not matched to a gene. Sequenced by immunoSEQ multiplex PCR; TCRdb stores in-frame clones only, minus some. Seen here are approximately 260,000 clones, around 88% observed once, and the top ten hold about 1.2%. V is TRBV28 and J is TRBJ2-1; 10 bases line up with TRBD2. The sequencing input was PBMCs. This clonotype was sampled from a woman in her twenties or thirties in good health and CMV-seropositive. The CDR3 spells CASSSPAAGGPEQFF. The CDR3 coding sequence is TGTGCCAGCAGCTCGCCCGCAGCGGGAGGGCCGGAGCAGTTCTTC.